Following are 7 T cell receptor beta chains from one sample sequenced in a study of T cell responses to AZD1222 COVID-19 vaccine. Profiling relied on immunoSEQ multiplex PCR, and the TCRdb table lists in-frame clones only, not all of them. The top ten clones hold 1.9% of a sample with about 180,000 clones, roughly 91% of them seen once. The sample was peripheral blood, taken 28 days after the second AZD1222 dose. Source of these receptors: an adult who received the AZD1222 COVID-19 vaccine.

Here the CDR3 DNA reads TGCGCCAGCAGCTTGTCTCCGACAGGGGTGAATGAAAAACTGTTTTTT. It codes for CASSLSPTGVNEKLFF. V and J are TRBV5-1 and TRBJ1-4; 8 positions match TRBD1. This CDR3 is 16 amino acids long. After removal of 1 base from V and 5 bases from J, the junction contained 7 bases not matched to a gene. Germline V gene lookup returns CDR1 SGHRS and CDR2 YFSETQ.

CDR3 protein: CASSTELSPLHF. In DNA, the CDR3 is TGTGCCAGTAGCACAGAGTTGTCACCCCTCCACTTT. The chain carries TRBV19 and TRBJ1-6; D is ambiguous. Germline CDR1 is LNHDA and CDR2 is SQIVND (reference sequence). Trimming took off 6 bases at V and 10 bases at J, with 10 bases between the two ends. This CDR3 is built from 12 residues.

The chain uses TRBV19 and TRBJ1-2; tentative D call: TRBD1 (5 bases). CDR3 size: 14 residues. The V end was cut by 8 bases, the J end by 0 bases, with 13 bases between. Germline V gene data show CDR1 as LNHDA and CDR2 as SQIVND (reference sequence). CDR3 amino acids: CASGAQGSNYGYTF. DNA for the CDR3: TGTGCCAGTGGTGCTCAGGGTTCTAACTATGGCTACACCTTC.

The chain joins TRBV6-5 to TRBJ1-5, with a possible D match to TRBD1 (6 bases). The germline CDR1 and CDR2 sequences are MNHEY and SVGAGI. The CDR3 sequence is 14 residues long. V gave up 6 bases and J gave up 4 bases, with 13 bases separating them. CDR3 coding DNA: TGTGCCAGCAGCGACACCCAGGGGAATCAGCCCCAGCATTTT. Amino acids: CASSDTQGNQPQHF.

The J gene is TRBJ1-1, the V gene TRBV7-9; D gene ambiguous. The V end was cut by 6 bases, the J end by 0 bases, with 8 bases between. Germline CDR1 reads SEHNR; CDR2 reads FQNEAQ (reference sequence). The CDR3 covers 13 residues. CDR3: CASSVEMNTEAFF. The CDR3 DNA is TGTGCCAGCAGTGTAGAAATGAACACTGAAGCTTTCTTT. Based on the CDR3 plus reference TRBV7-9 and TRBJ1-1, the full variable domain is DTGVSQNPRHKITKRGQNVTFRCDPISEHNRLYWYRQTLGQGPEFLTYFQNEAQLEKSRLLSDRFSAERPKGSFSTLEIQRTEQGDSAMYLCASSVEMNTEAFFGQGTRLTVV.

The chain has TRBV6-4 and TRBJ1-6; D unresolved. Deletions cut 0 bases from V and 3 bases from J, with 0 bases between. Germline-derived CDR1 and CDR2 are MRHNA and SNTAGT. The CDR3 extends over 13 amino acids. CDR3 in DNA: TGTGCCAGCAGTGACTCCTATAATTCACCCCTCCACTTT. This gives the protein CASSDSYNSPLHF.

V and J are TRBV30 and TRBJ1-5, with D possibly being TRBD1 (5 bases). Deletions cut 2 bases from V and 6 bases from J, with 20 bases between. Germline V CDR1 and CDR2: GTSNPN, SVGIG (reference sequence). CDR3 length: 16 residues. Written as DNA, the CDR3 is TGTGCCTGGAGTTCCCCTACAGGACAACGGAGTCAGCCCCAGCATTTT. It is translated as CAWSSPTGQRSQPQHF.